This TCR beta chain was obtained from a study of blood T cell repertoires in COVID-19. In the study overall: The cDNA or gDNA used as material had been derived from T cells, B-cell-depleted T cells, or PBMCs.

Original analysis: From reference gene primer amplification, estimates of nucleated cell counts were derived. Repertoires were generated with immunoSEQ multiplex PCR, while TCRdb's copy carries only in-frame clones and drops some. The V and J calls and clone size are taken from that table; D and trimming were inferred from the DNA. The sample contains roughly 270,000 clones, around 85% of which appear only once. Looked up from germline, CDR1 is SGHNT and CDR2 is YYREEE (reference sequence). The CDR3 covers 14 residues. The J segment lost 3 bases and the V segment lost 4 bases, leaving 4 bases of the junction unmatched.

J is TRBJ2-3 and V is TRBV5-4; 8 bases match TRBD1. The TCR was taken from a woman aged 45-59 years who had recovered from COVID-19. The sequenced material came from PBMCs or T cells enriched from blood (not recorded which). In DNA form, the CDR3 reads TGTGCCAGCAGCCGCCGACAGGGGACAGATACGCAGTATTTT. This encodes CASSRRQGTDTQYF.